What follows are 9 T cell receptor beta chains derived from one specimen sequenced in a study of response to subunit inactivated influenza vaccine. In TCRdb, the RT-PCR reads were re-called with MiXCR into one record per CDR3 protein. The sample lists some 160,000 distinct CDR3 sequences, about a tenth occurring once. Specimen: non-naive T cells sorted from PBMCs, collected roughly 48 days after vaccination. These receptors all come from a man between 50 and 59 years old who received an inactivated influenza vaccine.

The rearrangement joins TRBV7-8 to TRBJ1-5; 7 bases line up with TRBD1. Losses at the gene ends were 4 bases for V and 2 bases for J; bases not matched to a gene: 8. The germline V gene has CDR1 SGHVS and CDR2 FQNEAQ. The CDR3 has 16 amino acids. The CDR3: CASSSRQGGGNQPQHF. In DNA, the CDR3 is TGTGCCAGCAGCTCCCGACAGGGTGGAGGCAATCAGCCCCAGCATTTT.

The V and J genes are TRBV7-2 and TRBJ2-1; unclear D gene. This CDR3 is 14 amino acids long. The germline gives CDR1 SGHTA, CDR2 FQGNSA. The V end lost 5 bases, the J end lost 2 bases, and 10 bases lay between the germline ends. Here the CDR3 DNA reads TGTGCCAGCAGCCGTAGGGCGACCTACAATGAGCAGTTCTTC. This sequence encodes CASSRRATYNEQFF.

This clonotype has a count of ten or more. The chain recombines TRBV7-6 with TRBJ2-1; 11 bases align to TRBD2. This CDR3 has 15 amino acids. J lost 7 bases, V lost 5 bases, and 7 bases had no gene match. The germline V gene has CDR1 SGHVS and CDR2 FNYEAQ. CDR3 bases: TGTGCCAGCAGCCACGGGACTAGCGGTCTAAATGAGCAGTTCTTC. As protein: CASSHGTSGLNEQFF.

The chain joins TRBV18 to TRBJ1-2, with 8 bases lining up with TRBD1. This CDR3 region has 14 residues. Germline trimming cut 2 bases from V and 5 bases from J; bases unmatched to any gene: 4. The V gene's germline CDR1 is KGHSH and CDR2 LQKENI. The CDR3 DNA reads as TGTGCCAGCTCACCAAAAGGGACAGGATATGGCTACACCTTC. Translating it yields CASSPKGTGYGYTF.

This clonotype was picked up many times. The chain recombines TRBV20-1 with TRBJ2-3; 12 nucleotides line up with TRBD2. CDR3 length: 15 residues. The trim removed 2 bases at V and 6 bases at J, leaving 6 bases unmatched. CDR1 is DFQATT and CDR2 is SNEGSKA in the germline V gene (reference sequence). CDR3 amino acids: CSARRTSGAPDTQYF. CDR3 DNA sequence: TGCAGTGCTAGAAGGACTAGCGGGGCCCCCGATACGCAGTATTTT.

The chain links TRBV7-9 to TRBJ2-7; 9 bases fit TRBD1. The V and J ends lost 4 bases and 4 bases, in that order; junction bases with no gene match: 5. Germline CDR1 is SEHNR and CDR2 is FQNEAQ (reference sequence). CDR3 size: 14 residues. As DNA, the CDR3 is TGTGCCAGCAGCTCAACAGGGGGCGTATACGAGCAGTACTTC. Translated: CASSSTGGVYEQYF.

This chain uses TRBV11-2 with TRBJ2-3; D tentatively reads TRBD1 or TRBD2 (5 bases each). Germline V gene sequence: CDR1 SGHAT, CDR2 FQNNGV. The CDR3 totals 14 residues. V shed 3 bases and J shed 6 bases, with 13 bases lying between them. The CDR3 DNA follows: TGTGCCAGCAGCTTCGAGGGGTGGCTCGATACGCAGTATTTT. The encoded protein is CASSFEGWLDTQYF.

The rearrangement links TRBV4-3 to TRBJ1-4; D is perhaps TRBD1 (5 bases). The CDR3 contains 15 residues. The germline V and J ends were trimmed by 1 base and 8 bases, with 14 bases remaining between them. The germline V gene encodes CDR1 LGHNA and CDR2 YSLEER. The DNA of the CDR3 is TGCGCCAGCAGCCAAGGCGGGGCAAGTGGAGAAAAACTGTTTTTT. The encoded protein is CASSQGGASGEKLFF.

This clonotype was detected only a few times. This chain connects TRBV15 to TRBJ2-7; D possibly corresponds to TRBD2 (7 bases). This CDR3 is built from 16 residues. Trimming shortened V by 0 bases and J by 4 bases, and 16 bases separated the two germline ends. Germline V gene lookup returns CDR1 LNHNV and CDR2 YYDKDF (reference sequence). CDR3: CATSRDFIRGAYEQYF. The CDR3 coding sequence is TGTGCCACCAGCAGAGATTTCATCCGGGGGGCGTACGAGCAGTACTTC.